These 18 T cell receptor beta chains were sequenced from one sample in a study of blood T cell repertoires in COVID-19. The method was immunoSEQ multiplex PCR; TCRdb's version includes in-frame clones alone and lacks a portion of them. The data hold about 200,000 clones, with approximately 92% observed a single time. Sample: peripheral blood. The receptor source for this set is a man in his fifties with acute or convalescent COVID-19.

The V call is TRBV19, the J call TRBJ1-3; 10 bases are a match to TRBD1. The CDR3 covers 14 residues. J was trimmed by 6 bases and V by 7 bases; bases with no gene match: 6. Looked up from germline, CDR1 is LNHDA and CDR2 is SQIVND (reference sequence). DNA for the CDR3: TGTGCCAGTAAACGGGACAGGGGAACAAACACCATATATTTT. It specifies CASKRDRGTNTIYF.

The V call is TRBV6-6, the J call TRBJ1-3, with D unresolved. CDR3 length equals 14 residues. Germline V gives CDR1 MNHNY, CDR2 SVGAGI (reference sequence). V lost 2 bases to trimming and J lost 2 bases, with 7 bases between them. The CDR3 region is CASSYGRAGNTIYF. CDR3 DNA sequence: TGTGCCAGCAGTTACGGCCGGGCTGGAAACACCATATATTTT.

This chain joins TRBV10-3 and TRBJ2-3, with TRBD2 matching over 16 bases. The CDR3 sequence is 17 residues long. The V and J ends lost 4 bases and 5 bases, in that order; junction bases with no gene match: 6. Germline V gene lookup returns CDR1 ENHRY and CDR2 SYGVKD. CDR3 sequence reads: CAISAGTSGGGKDTQYF. In DNA form, the CDR3 reads TGTGCCATCAGTGCTGGGACTAGCGGGGGGGGCAAAGATACGCAGTATTTT.

The J gene is TRBJ1-1, the V gene TRBV7-9; D possibly corresponds to TRBD1 (5 bases). The CDR3 sequence is 14 residues long. V was pared by 3 bases and J by 6 bases, with 14 bases between. CDR1 SEHNR and CDR2 FQNEAQ come from the germline V gene (reference sequence). CDR3 in DNA: TGTGCCAGCAGCTTTAGAGACAGTCCTTCTGAAGCTTTCTTT. Encoded protein: CASSFRDSPSEAFF.

The genes are TRBV6-5 and TRBJ2-7; 8 nucleotides line up with TRBD1. Germline lookup yields CDR1 MNHEY and CDR2 SVGAGI. V shed 6 bases, J shed 0 bases, and the junction held 7 bases outside the gene matches. The CDR3 consists of 15 residues. The CDR3 sequence: CASRTPGGNSYEQYF. Here the CDR3 DNA reads TGTGCCAGCAGGACCCCAGGGGGCAACTCCTACGAGCAGTACTTC.

This clone has just one count. The J gene is TRBJ1-3, the V gene TRBV5-1, with TRBD1 matching over 9 bases. Per germline, CDR1 SGHRS and CDR2 YFSETQ. The CDR3 runs to 16 residues. The junction had 5 bases not matched to a gene; V was cut back by 4 bases and J by 0 bases. CDR3 DNA: TGCGCCAGCAGCAAGGGACAGGGTCCCTCTGGAAACACCATATATTTT. Protein: CASSKGQGPSGNTIYF.

The V and J genes are TRBV10-3 and TRBJ1-1; 7 bases fit TRBD1. Trimming cost V 6 bases and J 4 bases; bases outside gene matches: 8. The CDR3 runs 14 residues. Germline V lookup: CDR1 ENHRY, CDR2 SYGVKD. CDR3 bases: TGTGCCATCAGGGTGGACAGGCTAAGCACTGAAGCTTTCTTT. Residues: CAIRVDRLSTEAFF.

CDR3 DNA sequence: TGTGCCAGCTCACCGACGACCCAGGCGGAGACCCAGTACTTC. This codes for CASSPTTQAETQYF. This sequence joins TRBV18 and TRBJ2-5; D not certain. The germline CDR1 and CDR2 sequences are KGHSH and LQKENI. The CDR3 extends over 14 amino acids. Trimming stripped 3 bases from V and 5 bases from J, with 13 bases between. The complete variable domain, with remaining parts taken from reference TRBV18 and TRBJ2-5, reads NAGVMQNPRHLVRRRGQEARLRCSPMKGHSHVYWYRQLPEEGLKFMVYLQKENIIDESGMPKERFSAEFPKEGPSILRIQQVVRGDSAAYFCASSPTTQAETQYFGPGTRLLVL.

The chain joins TRBV19 to TRBJ1-5; D remains ambiguous. Germline CDR1 reads LNHDA; CDR2 reads SQIVND (reference sequence). The length of the CDR3 is 14 residues. V gave up 5 bases and J gave up 0 bases, with 8 bases separating them. The CDR3 DNA sequence: TGTGCCAGTAGTTTTAGTGGTAGCAATCAGCCCCAGCATTTT. Its protein product is CASSFSGSNQPQHF.

The rearrangement links TRBV5-1 to TRBJ2-3; D possibly corresponds to TRBD1 (5 bases). CDR1 is SGHRS and CDR2 is YFSETQ in the germline V gene. Trimming cost V 2 bases and J 3 bases, with 7 bases left between them. This CDR3 spans 13 amino acids. The CDR3 DNA reads TGCGCCAGCAGCTTCCAGGGAACAGATACGCAGTATTTT. Its translation is CASSFQGTDTQYF.

This chain connects TRBV19 to TRBJ1-1; TRBD1 might be the D (5 bases). Germline CDR1 is LNHDA and CDR2 is SQIVND (reference sequence). With 6 bases removed from V and 3 bases from J, the gap between germline ends came to 17 bases. CDR3 length: 15 amino acids. CDR3: CASSMGNRGDTEAFF. In DNA form, the CDR3 reads TGTGCCAGTAGCATGGGCAATCGGGGGGACACTGAAGCTTTCTTT. Supplemented by reference TRBV19 and TRBJ1-1, the full variable domain reads DGGITQSPKYLFRKEGQNVTLSCEQNLNHDAMYWYRQDPGQGLRLIYYSQIVNDFQKGDIAEGYSVSREKKESFPLTVTSAQKNPTAFYLCASSMGNRGDTEAFFGQGTRLTVV.

This chain connects TRBV12-3 or TRBV12-4 to TRBJ2-7, with D possibly matching TRBD2 (5 bases). V gave up 2 bases and J gave up 3 bases, with 8 bases separating them. The CDR3 totals 13 residues. In DNA, the CDR3 is TGTGCCAGCAGTTTAAACGCGGGCTACGAGCAGTACTTC. Protein: CASSLNAGYEQYF.

V and J are TRBV28 and TRBJ1-6; D perhaps matches TRBD1 (6 bases). V lost 2 bases, J lost 11 bases, and 25 bases lay in between. Germline V gene sequence: CDR1 MDHEN, CDR2 SYDVKM. The CDR3 has 18 amino acids. CDR3 protein: CASSLEMRTGRGLAPLHF. The CDR3 coding sequence is TGTGCCAGCAGTTTAGAGATGCGTACGGGCAGGGGTTTGGCACCCCTCCACTTT.

The chain carries TRBV28 and TRBJ1-2; perhaps TRBD1 as D (5 bases). This CDR3 contains 16 residues. Germline V gene lookup returns CDR1 MDHEN and CDR2 SYDVKM. Trimming shortened V by 5 bases and J by 3 bases, and 19 bases separated the two germline ends. The CDR3: CASSKRDGNYDYGYTF. Here the CDR3 DNA reads TGTGCCAGCAGTAAGCGGGACGGAAATTATGACTATGGCTACACCTTC.

This chain links TRBV5-5 with TRBJ1-4, with TRBD1 identical over 8 bases. The germline gives CDR1 SGHKS, CDR2 YYEKEE (reference sequence). The V gene end was trimmed by 0 bases and the J gene end by 8 bases; junction bases not matched to a gene: 6. The CDR3 length is 15 residues. In DNA form, the CDR3 reads TGTGCCAGCAGCTTGGGGGGAACAGGGGGAGAAAAACTGTTTTTT. Residues: CASSLGGTGGEKLFF.

V usage is TRBV7-9 and J usage is TRBJ2-5; weak D call: TRBD2 (6 bases). The CDR3 has 14 amino acids. The V gene's germline CDR1 is SEHNR and CDR2 FQNEAQ (reference sequence). The V end was cut by 5 bases, the J end by 0 bases, with 10 bases between. CDR3 in amino acids: CASSPRGYQETQYF. The CDR3 region has the DNA TGTGCCAGCAGCCCCCGGGGGTACCAAGAGACCCAGTACTTC.

The V gene is TRBV18, the J gene TRBJ1-1; 7 bases line up with TRBD1. J lost 1 base, V lost 3 bases, and 11 bases had no gene match. The CDR3 runs to 17 residues. Germline CDR1 KGHSH, CDR2 LQKENI. CDR3 protein: CASSPNSLDRANTEAFF. DNA of the CDR3: TGTGCCAGCTCACCCAATTCATTAGACAGGGCGAACACTGAAGCTTTCTTT. Based on the CDR3 plus reference TRBV18 and TRBJ1-1, the full variable domain is NAGVMQNPRHLVRRRGQEARLRCSPMKGHSHVYWYRQLPEEGLKFMVYLQKENIIDESGMPKERFSAEFPKEGPSILRIQQVVRGDSAAYFCASSPNSLDRANTEAFFGQGTRLTVV.

The chain employs TRBV4-1 and TRBJ1-1; D remains ambiguous. CDR3 size: 13 residues. The V gene's germline CDR1 is MGHRA and CDR2 YSYEKL. Trimming stripped 4 bases from V and 8 bases from J, with 14 bases between. The CDR3 here is CASSRGGYNEAFF. In nucleotides, the CDR3 is TGCGCCAGCAGCCGCGGAGGATATAACGAAGCTTTCTTT.